The 23 T cell receptor beta chains listed next were all sequenced from one sample in a study of cytomegalovirus exposure and HLA in healthy donors. The PCR employed 60 Vbeta primers together with 13 Jbeta primers. Profiling relied on immunoSEQ multiplex PCR, and the TCRdb table lists in-frame clones only, not all of them. There are about 130,000 clones in the sample; roughly 70% occur only once, and more than 3% lies in the top ten. The sample comprised PBMCs. All receptors derive from a man aged 30 to 45 in good health and CMV-seronegative.

This clone was seen just once. This sequence joins TRBV18 and TRBJ1-3; TRBD1 agrees at 8 bases. V shed 2 bases and J 4 bases; nucleotides not matched to a gene: 16. The CDR3 runs 19 residues. In germline, CDR1 is KGHSH, CDR2 LQKENI. The CDR3 protein is CASSPIPGQASPGGNTIYF. The CDR3 coding sequence is TGTGCCAGCTCACCAATACCGGGACAGGCCTCACCGGGGGGAAACACCATATATTTT.

This clone was seen a handful of times. The chain joins TRBV11-2 to TRBJ2-3; D gene unclear. The CDR3 sequence is 11 residues long. Germline-derived CDR1 and CDR2 are SGHAT and FQNNGV. Trimming removed 4 bases at V and 7 bases at J, with 6 bases between. This chain's CDR3 is CASSSLYTQYF. In DNA form, the CDR3 reads TGTGCCAGCAGCTCACTGTATACGCAGTATTTT.

This chain uses TRBV27 with TRBJ2-7, with 8 bases lining up with TRBD1. In germline, CDR1 is MNHEY, CDR2 SMNVEV (reference sequence). CDR3 length: 13 residues. V shed 6 bases and J 7 bases; nucleotides not matched to a gene: 8. CDR3 protein: CASRWQGAWEQYF. The CDR3 coding sequence is TGTGCCAGCAGGTGGCAGGGGGCGTGGGAGCAGTACTTC.

The gene calls are TRBV6-1 and TRBJ1-2; 11 nucleotides agree with TRBD1. Germline V CDR1 and CDR2: MNHNS, SASEGT. The CDR3 contains 15 residues. V lost 6 bases, J lost 5 bases, and 8 bases stayed unmatched. CDR3 DNA sequence: TGTGCCAGCAGCTTCCGGGACAGGGGGTTTTATGGCTACACCTTC. Protein: CASSFRDRGFYGYTF.

This clone was picked up one time. The genes are TRBV13 and TRBJ1-1; maybe TRBD1 (5 bases). Deletions cut 4 bases from V and 0 bases from J, with 15 bases between. The germline gives CDR1 PRHDT, CDR2 FYEKMQ (reference sequence). There are 16 residues in the CDR3. The CDR3 protein is CASSWPNWGMNTEAFF. CDR3 DNA sequence: TGTGCCAGCAGCTGGCCTAACTGGGGCATGAACACTGAAGCTTTCTTT.

The rearrangement uses TRBV28 and TRBJ1-3; 8 positions agree with TRBD1. J gave up 8 bases and V 2 bases, and 14 bases lay outside the gene matches. Per germline, CDR1 MDHEN and CDR2 SYDVKM. The CDR3 runs to 17 residues. The DNA for the CDR3 is TGTGCCAGCAGTTTACCCCTTCAGGGGGCGAGTATGGACACCATATATTTT. Protein: CASSLPLQGASMDTIYF.

The rearrangement uses TRBV18 and TRBJ1-2; maybe TRBD1 (5 bases). The CDR3 is 16 residues long. The germline V and J ends were trimmed by 3 bases and 4 bases, with 18 bases remaining between them. Germline loops: CDR1 KGHSH, CDR2 LQKENI. In DNA, the CDR3 is TGTGCCAGCTCACCGGATACGACAGTCCACAGCTATGGCTACACCTTC. Amino acid sequence: CASSPDTTVHSYGYTF.

The CDR3 reads CASSIDYSTGSYEQYF. CDR3 nucleotide sequence: TGTGCCAGTAGTATAGATTACTCGACAGGCTCCTACGAGCAGTACTTC. J is TRBJ2-7 and V is TRBV19, with TRBD1 as a possible D gene (6 bases). V was shortened by 0 bases and J by 0 bases, with 12 bases between the two germline ends. This CDR3 is 16 amino acids long. Looked up from germline, CDR1 is LNHDA and CDR2 is SQIVND (reference sequence).

V usage is TRBV10-3 and J usage is TRBJ1-1; perhaps TRBD1 as D (6 bases). The CDR3 runs to 13 residues. From germline, CDR1 is ENHRY and CDR2 SYGVKD. Trimming took 6 bases from V and 1 from J, leaving 9 bases between them. CDR3 loop: CAIRWTENTEAFF. CDR3 nucleotides: TGTGCCATCAGATGGACAGAGAACACTGAAGCTTTCTTT.

The chain combines TRBV30 with TRBJ1-1; 11 bases line up with TRBD1. Losses at the gene ends were 0 bases for V and 4 bases for J; bases not matched to a gene: 1. Looked up from germline, CDR1 is GTSNPN and CDR2 is SVGIG (reference sequence). CDR3 size: 14 residues. In DNA form, the CDR3 reads TGTGCCTGGAGTGTAGGGACAGGGGGCACTGAAGCTTTCTTT. The encoded protein is CAWSVGTGGTEAFF.

The rearrangement uses TRBV4-2 and TRBJ1-5; the D is unclear. The CDR3 is 16 residues long. V gave up 0 bases and J gave up 0 bases, with 9 bases separating them. CDR1 is LGHNA and CDR2 is YNFKEQ in the germline V gene. The CDR3 region has the DNA TGTGCCAGCAGCCAAGATCTGAGTTATAGCAATCAGCCCCAGCATTTT. It codes for CASSQDLSYSNQPQHF.

This chain links TRBV7-3 with TRBJ1-2, with TRBD1 matching over 8 bases. Germline V gene lookup returns CDR1 SGHTA and CDR2 FQGTGA. Trimming removed 4 bases from V and 8 bases from J; junction bases left unmatched: 6. The CDR3 spans 13 residues. The CDR3 nucleotides are TGTGCCAGCAGCTCGCCAGGGGGCGGAGGCTACACCTTC. Amino acids: CASSSPGGGGYTF.

This clone was seen only a few times. This chain uses TRBV6-6 with TRBJ1-1, with unresolved D. Trimming cost V 9 bases and J 0 bases, with 11 bases left between them. From germline, CDR1 is MNHNY and CDR2 SVGAGI (reference sequence). The CDR3 has 13 amino acids. The CDR3 here is CASMLLMNTEAFF. The CDR3 coding sequence is TGTGCCAGTATGCTCCTAATGAACACTGAAGCTTTCTTT.

J is TRBJ1-5 and V is TRBV6-6, with 7 bases lining up with TRBD1. The CDR3 is 15 amino acids. V lost 5 bases, J lost 1 base, and 5 bases stayed unmatched. CDR1 MNHNY and CDR2 SVGAGI come from the germline V gene (reference sequence). The CDR3 DNA reads TGTGCCAGCAGTCCCGGGACAGCCAGCAATCAGCCCCAGCATTTT. Residues: CASSPGTASNQPQHF.

V gene TRBV11-2 combines with J gene TRBJ2-2, with TRBD1 matching 11 bases. The CDR3 is 16 amino acids. Trimming at V came to 4 bases and at J to 1 base, leaving 2 bases not matched to a gene. Germline V gives CDR1 SGHAT, CDR2 FQNNGV. This chain's CDR3 is CASSWGQGGNTGELFF. CDR3 in DNA: TGTGCCAGCAGCTGGGGACAGGGGGGGAACACCGGGGAGCTGTTTTTT.

The chain recombines TRBV5-4 with TRBJ1-1, with 8 bases aligning to TRBD1. Trimming took 2 bases from V and 6 from J; bases not matched to a gene: 9. The CDR3 extends over 15 amino acids. Germline values: CDR1 SGHNT, CDR2 YYREEE (reference sequence). In DNA, the CDR3 is TGTGCCAGCAGCTTTGAGCCCGGGACAGGTTCTGAAGCTTTCTTT. Amino acids: CASSFEPGTGSEAFF.

This clone was observed a few times. V is TRBV19 and J is TRBJ1-5; D remains ambiguous. This CDR3 spans 15 amino acids. V lost 3 bases and J 0 bases, leaving 9 bases between the germline ends. The V gene's germline CDR1 is LNHDA and CDR2 SQIVND (reference sequence). The CDR3 DNA sequence: TGTGCCAGTAGTATGGACGGAGGTAGCAATCAGCCCCAGCATTTT. Its protein product is CASSMDGGSNQPQHF.

J is TRBJ2-1 and V is TRBV6-6; D perhaps matches TRBD1 (5 bases). The V end lost 5 bases, the J end lost 10 bases, and 21 bases lay between the germline ends. Germline assignment: CDR1 MNHNY and CDR2 SVGAGI (reference sequence). The CDR3 has 15 residues. The CDR3 reads CASSNRQTGLREQFF. The CDR3 DNA reads TGTGCCAGCAGTAACCGACAGACCGGGCTTCGGGAGCAGTTCTTC.

The gene calls are TRBV25-1 and TRBJ2-2; TRBD2 matches at 9 bases. The junction had 4 bases not matched to a gene; V was cut back by 2 bases and J by 6 bases. CDR3 length: 15 residues. Germline V CDR1 and CDR2: MGHDK, SYGVNS. The CDR3 protein is CASSESAGGPGELFF. CDR3 sequence (DNA): TGTGCCAGCAGTGAAAGCGCGGGGGGGCCCGGGGAGCTGTTTTTT.

The chain links TRBV7-8 to TRBJ1-4; 7 nucleotides agree with TRBD1. J gave up 0 bases and V 0 bases, and 4 bases lay outside the gene matches. Per germline, CDR1 SGHVS and CDR2 FQNEAQ. The CDR3 contains 17 residues. CDR3: CASSLAPGQSTNEKLFF. CDR3 nucleotides: TGTGCCAGCAGCTTAGCCCCGGGACAGTCAACTAATGAAAAACTGTTTTTT.

The genes are TRBV10-3 and TRBJ2-3; 7 bases fit TRBD1. Trimming at V came to 6 bases and at J to 9 bases, leaving 12 bases not matched to a gene. Germline V lookup: CDR1 ENHRY, CDR2 SYGVKD. There are 14 residues in the CDR3. CDR3 coding DNA: TGTGCCATCAGAACCGGGACAGAATATGACACGCAGTATTTT. Encoded protein: CAIRTGTEYDTQYF.

This rearrangement joins TRBV30 to TRBJ1-1; D possibly corresponds to TRBD1 (6 bases). Germline V gene sequence: CDR1 GTSNPN, CDR2 SVGIG (reference sequence). Trimming removed 0 bases at V and 10 bases at J, with 15 bases between. The CDR3 consists of 13 residues. The CDR3 nucleotides are TGTGCCTGGAGTGTAAGCAACAGGGTCGGAGCTTTCTTT. It is translated as CAWSVSNRVGAFF.

V and J are TRBV2 and TRBJ2-5; TRBD2 is a possible D gene (6 bases). This CDR3 comprises 14 residues. V was shortened by 3 bases and J by 1 base, with 9 bases between the two germline ends. Germline V CDR1 and CDR2: SNHLY, FYNNEI. The DNA for the CDR3 is TGTGCCAGCAGTGATACTAGCCGCCAAGAGACCCAGTACTTC. Its protein is CASSDTSRQETQYF. Variable domain in full (rest from reference TRBV2 and TRBJ2-5): EPEVTQTPSHQVTQMGQEVILRCVPISNHLYFYWYRQILGQKVEFLVSFYNNEISEKSEIFDDQFSVERPDGSNFTLKIRSTKLEDSAMYFCASSDTSRQETQYFGPGTRLLVL.